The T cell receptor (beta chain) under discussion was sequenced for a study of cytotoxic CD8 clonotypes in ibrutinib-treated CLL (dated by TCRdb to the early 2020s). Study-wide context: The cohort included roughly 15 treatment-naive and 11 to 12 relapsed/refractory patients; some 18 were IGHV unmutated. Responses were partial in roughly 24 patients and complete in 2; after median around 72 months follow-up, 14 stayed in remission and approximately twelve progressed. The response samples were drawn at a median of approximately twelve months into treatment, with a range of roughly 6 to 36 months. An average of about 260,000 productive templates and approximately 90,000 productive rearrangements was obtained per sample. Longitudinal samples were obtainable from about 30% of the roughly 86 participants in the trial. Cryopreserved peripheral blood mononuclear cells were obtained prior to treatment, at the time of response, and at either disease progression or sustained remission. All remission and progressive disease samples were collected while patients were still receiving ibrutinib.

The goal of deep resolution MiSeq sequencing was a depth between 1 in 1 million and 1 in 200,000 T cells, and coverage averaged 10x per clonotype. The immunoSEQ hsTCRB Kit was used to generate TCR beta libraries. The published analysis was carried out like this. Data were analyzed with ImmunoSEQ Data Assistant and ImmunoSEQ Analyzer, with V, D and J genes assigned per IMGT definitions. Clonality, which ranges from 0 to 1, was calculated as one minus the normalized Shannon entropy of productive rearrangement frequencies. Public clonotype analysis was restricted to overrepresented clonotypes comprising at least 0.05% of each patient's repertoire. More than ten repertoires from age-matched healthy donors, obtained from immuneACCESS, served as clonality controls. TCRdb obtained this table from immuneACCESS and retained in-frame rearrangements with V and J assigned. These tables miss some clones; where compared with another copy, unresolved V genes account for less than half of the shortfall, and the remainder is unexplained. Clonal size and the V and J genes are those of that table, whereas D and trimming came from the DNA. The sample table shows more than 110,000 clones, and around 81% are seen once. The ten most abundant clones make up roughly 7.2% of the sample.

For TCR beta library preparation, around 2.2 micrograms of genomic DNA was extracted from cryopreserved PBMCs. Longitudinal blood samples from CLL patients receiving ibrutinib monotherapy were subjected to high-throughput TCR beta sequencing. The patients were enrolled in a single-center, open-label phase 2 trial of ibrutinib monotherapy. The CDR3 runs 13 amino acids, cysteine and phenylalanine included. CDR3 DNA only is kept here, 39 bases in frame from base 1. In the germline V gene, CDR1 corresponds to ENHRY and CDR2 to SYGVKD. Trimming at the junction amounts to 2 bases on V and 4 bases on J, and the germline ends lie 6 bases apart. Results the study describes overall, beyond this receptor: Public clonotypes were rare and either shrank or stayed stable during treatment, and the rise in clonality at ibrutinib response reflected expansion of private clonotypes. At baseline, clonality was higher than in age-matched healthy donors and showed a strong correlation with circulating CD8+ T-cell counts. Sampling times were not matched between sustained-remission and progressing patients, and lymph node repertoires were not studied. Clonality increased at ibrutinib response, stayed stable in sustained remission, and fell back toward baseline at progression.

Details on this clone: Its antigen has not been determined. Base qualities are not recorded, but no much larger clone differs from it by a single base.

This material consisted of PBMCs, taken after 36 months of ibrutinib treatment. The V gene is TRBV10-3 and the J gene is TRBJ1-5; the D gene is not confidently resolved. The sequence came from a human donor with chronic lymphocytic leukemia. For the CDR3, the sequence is CAISEAQNQPQHF. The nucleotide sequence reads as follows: TGTGCCATCAGTGAGGCACAGAATCAGCCCCAGCATTTT.